What follows is one T cell receptor (beta chain) and its context. The data were obtained in a study of blood T cell repertoires in COVID-19. Across the whole study: From the United States, Italy and Spain came samples of acute and convalescent COVID-19. T cells, B-cell-depleted T cells, or PBMCs supplied cDNA or gDNA.

The CDR3 runs 16 residues. Per the germline V gene, CDR1 is SGHTA and CDR2 is FQGNSA. V was shortened by 5 bases and J by 0 bases, with 14 bases between the two germline ends. As processed by the authors: Reference gene primers were amplified, and this amplification served to estimate nucleated cell counts. TCRdb keeps only in-frame clones here, not all; method: immunoSEQ multiplex PCR. V and J calls and clone size are those listed in that table; D and trimming were worked out from the DNA. The sample consists of tens of thousands of clones, around 76% of them appearing once. This clonotype was obtained from a human donor in a cohort sampled during active COVID-19. The chain carries TRBV7-2 and TRBJ1-3; D gene ambiguous. Sequenced input: peripheral blood. The CDR3 spells CASSLTRGSSGNTIYF. The CDR3 bases are TGTGCCAGCAGCCTTACCAGAGGTAGCTCTGGAAACACCATATATTTT.